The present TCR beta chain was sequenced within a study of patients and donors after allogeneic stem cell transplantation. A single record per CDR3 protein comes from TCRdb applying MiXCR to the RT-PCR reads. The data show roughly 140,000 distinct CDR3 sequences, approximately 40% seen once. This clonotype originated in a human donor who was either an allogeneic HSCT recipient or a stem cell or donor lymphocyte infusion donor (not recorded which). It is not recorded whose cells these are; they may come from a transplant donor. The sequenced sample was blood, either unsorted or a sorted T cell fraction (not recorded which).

This chain's CDR3 is CSARGQGDYGYTF. The CDR3 bases are TGCAGTGCTAGGGGACAGGGTGACTATGGCTACACCTTC. J is TRBJ1-2 and V is TRBV20-1; TRBD1 matches at 9 bases. Trimming cost V 3 bases and J 3 bases; bases outside gene matches: 2. Germline V gene sequence: CDR1 DFQATT, CDR2 SNEGSKA (reference sequence). The CDR3 has 13 residues.